Following are 6 T cell receptor beta chains from one sample sequenced in a study of control samples from healthy donors and cancer patients. The assay was immunoSEQ multiplex PCR, and TCRdb's table has in-frame clones only and misses some. The sample has about 120,000 clones; 70% to 90% are singletons. The sequenced sample was PBMCs. These receptors originate from an older woman with lung cancer.

V usage is TRBV5-5 and J usage is TRBJ1-1; D possibly corresponds to TRBD1 (5 bases). The V gene's germline CDR1 is SGHKS and CDR2 YYEKEE (reference sequence). This CDR3 comprises 15 residues. V shed 3 bases and J shed 5 bases, with 17 bases lying between them. CDR3 sequence: CASSSRIVGVTEAFF. DNA for the CDR3: TGTGCCAGCAGCTCCCGGATTGTAGGGGTAACTGAAGCTTTCTTT.

V usage is TRBV7-9 and J usage is TRBJ2-5; D is unresolved. Germline assignment: CDR1 SEHNR and CDR2 FQNEAQ (reference sequence). The CDR3 has 14 amino acids. Trimming left V 3 bases short and J 7 bases short, with 15 bases between. CDR3 bases: TGTGCCAGCAGCTTCCCGACTGGTCCTGGGACCCAGTACTTC. Encoded protein: CASSFPTGPGTQYF. Together with reference TRBV7-9 and TRBJ2-5, the CDR3 gives the full variable domain: DTGVSQNPRHKITKRGQNVTFRCDPISEHNRLYWYRQTLGQGPEFLTYFQNEAQLEKSRLLSDRFSAERPKGSFSTLEIQRTEQGDSAMYLCASSFPTGPGTQYFGPGTRLLVL.

The chain carries TRBV28 and TRBJ1-1; TRBD1 might be the D (5 bases). CDR3 length: 15 residues. The germline V gene has CDR1 MDHEN and CDR2 SYDVKM. Trimming removed 8 bases at V and 0 bases at J, with 16 bases between. The chain's CDR3 is CASLIGGIVNTEAFF. CDR3 coding DNA: TGTGCCAGCCTCATTGGGGGAATTGTGAACACTGAAGCTTTCTTT.

This clone came up once. This sequence joins TRBV28 and TRBJ2-7; 8 bases are a match to TRBD1. J was trimmed by 5 bases and V by 4 bases; bases with no gene match: 1. CDR3 length equals 12 residues. From germline, CDR1 is MDHEN and CDR2 SYDVKM. CDR3 region: CASSSDRDEQYF. CDR3 nucleotide sequence: TGTGCCAGCAGTTCGGACAGGGACGAGCAGTACTTC.

The J gene is TRBJ2-1, the V gene TRBV30; 9 nucleotides line up with TRBD2. This CDR3 is built from 16 residues. Per the germline V gene, CDR1 is GTSNPN and CDR2 is SVGIG (reference sequence). V trimming: 8 bases; J trimming: 1 base; junction bases outside the gene matches: 12. CDR3 sequence reads: CAQSLGSGRSYNEQFF. CDR3 DNA sequence: TGTGCCCAATCACTGGGGAGCGGGAGGTCCTACAATGAGCAGTTCTTC.

V usage is TRBV6-2 or TRBV6-3 and J usage is TRBJ1-2; 9 nucleotides match TRBD1. This CDR3 spans 16 amino acids. Germline assignment: CDR1 MNHEY and CDR2 SVGEGT. J gave up 3 bases and V 6 bases, and 11 bases lay outside the gene matches. Here the CDR3 reads CASSRAGQGMYYGYTF. The CDR3 DNA is TGTGCCAGCAGCCGCGCTGGACAGGGGATGTACTATGGCTACACCTTC.